The clone carrying this TCR beta chain was counted only a few times. The antigen remains unidentified. The assay was immunoSEQ multiplex PCR, and TCRdb's table has in-frame clones only and misses some. This table holds about 10,000 clones, around 76% found once. This sample was taken from a study of early stage breast cancer tumors. Study results and limitations: Tumor and normal breast were distinguished via blood comparison in most of the 16 patients.

This CDR3 has 14 residues. Trimming took off 2 bases at V and 10 bases at J, with 18 bases between the two ends. Germline CDR1 is SGHNT and CDR2 is YYREEE (reference sequence). The TCR sequence derives from a person in their 40s with breast cancer. Input material: normal breast tissue next to the tumor. The chain recombines TRBV5-4 with TRBJ1-1; D is unresolved. CDR3 DNA: TGTGCCAGCAGCTTTAACAGCGCGAATGATTTAGCTTTCTTT. Translating gives CASSFNSANDLAFF.